This TCR beta chain is from a study of blood T cell repertoires in COVID-19. Study overall: Sources were T cells, B-cell-depleted T cells, or PBMCs; the material itself was cDNA or gDNA.

As originally analysed: Quantification of nucleated cells was approximated via reference gene primer amplification. The method was immunoSEQ multiplex PCR; TCRdb's version includes in-frame clones alone and lacks a portion of them. V and J calls and clone size are as listed in that table; D and trimming were resolved from the DNA. The profile shows about 75,000 clones, approximately 90% of them singletons. Trimming took 2 bases from V and 11 from J; bases not matched to a gene: 13. Germline V gene sequence: CDR1 MGHRA, CDR2 YSYEKL. The CDR3 runs to 15 residues. The gene calls are TRBV4-1 and TRBJ2-7; 9 bases are a match to TRBD1. The clonotype comes from a human donor in a cohort sampled during active COVID-19. Sequenced input: peripheral blood. CDR3 bases: TGCGCCAGCAGCCAAACGCCGGGACAGGGAACTTTTAAGTACTTC. It codes for CASSQTPGQGTFKYF.